This T cell receptor beta chain was profiled in a study of blood T cell repertoires in COVID-19 (TCRdb year 2020). Regarding the complete study: The collaborator samples originated in the United States, Italy and Spain and spanned the acute and convalescent phases of COVID-19. The material from the prospective study consisted of cDNA or gDNA derived from T cells, B-cell-depleted T cells, or PBMCs. The dataset comprised deeply sampled blood TCRbeta repertoires from subjects exposed to, actively infected with, or recovered from COVID-19. A freely available public database, intended as a resource for researchers studying the immune response to SARS-CoV-2, is where the repertoires were released. Samples were obtained from the ongoing ImmuneRACE study (first 160 participants) and from 1,000 to 1,500 subjects provided by 6 global collaborators. A de-identified subject ID, COVID-19 status, age in years and sex were almost always included in the sample metadata. Where available, HLA class I and class II types were obtained from metadata supplied by the sample provider rather than from assay-based typing.

TCRbeta CDR3 regions were amplified from genomic DNA by means of the immunoSEQ Assay, a bias-controlled multiplex PCR. The published analysis was carried out like this. Within the assay, amplification of reference gene primers was used to estimate how many nucleated cells each sample contained. To quantify the absolute abundance of each unique TCRbeta CDR3 rearrangement, sequence reads were collapsed and filtered. Productive Simpson clonality was computed per sample as the square root of Simpson's diversity index over productive rearrangements. Here the immuneACCESS table is served through TCRdb, limited to in-frame sequences with V and J called. Missing clones are a known gap in these copies; in checked studies unresolved V genes cover under half, and the rest lacks a known reason. V and J calls plus clone size are reproduced from that table; the DNA served to infer D and trimming. The sample includes over 130,000 clones, with roughly 85% observed a single time. Jointly, the top ten make up around 2.9% of the sample.

Whole blood was collected in K2EDTA tubes by collaborating institutions according to the institutions' own protocols. For TCRbeta analysis, collaborators shipped samples as frozen whole blood, isolated PBMCs, or DNA extracted from either of those sample types. Worth noting for this clone: Which antigen it targets is not known. No qualities accompany the bases; no much larger clone lies one base away.

The V end loses 2 bases and the J end loses 3 bases, and a stretch of 10 bases separates them. In the germline V gene (reference sequence), CDR1 corresponds to SGHKS and CDR2 to YYEKEE. From its cysteine to its phenylalanine, the CDR3 spans 14 amino acids. The entry retains the CDR3 DNA only, 42 bases that are in frame from base 1. Study-level results and caveats: The amount of clinical and demographic metadata varied by source and participant and was provided uncurated.

The clonotype comes from a man aged 45-60 years with acute or convalescent COVID-19. Sample: peripheral blood. Rearrangement joined TRBV5-5 to TRBJ2-3; TRBD1 is possibly the D segment (6 matching bases). CDR3 sequence: CASSFGTTTDTQYF. The DNA sequence follows: TGTGCCAGCAGCTTCGGGACAACTACAGATACGCAGTATTTT.